This is a list of T cell receptor beta chains from one sample in a study of blood T cells in healthy people across ages. TCRdb recomputed calls from the 5' RACE reads with MiXCR, one row per CDR3 protein. The table has over a million distinct CDR3 sequences, roughly 45% seen once. Input material: blood. The receptors come from a woman aged 18-30 years in good health. CDR3s include the opening cysteine and the closing phenylalanine or tryptophan. A D gene is named only where the DNA matches it firmly. Clone size is given for some rows only: seen once, a few or many times, or a class if the clone is expanded.

TRBJ2-1	.	14	.	TRBV7-2	TGTGCCAGCAGCTTACCGGGAGTGGGCAATGAGCAGTTCTTC	CASSLPGVGNEQFF
TRBJ1-2	.	14	.	TRBV6-2/TRBV6-3	TGTGCCAGCAGTTACACGACGGGTAACTATGGCTACACCTTC	CASSYTTGNYGYTF
TRBJ2-1	.	10	few	TRBV20-1	TGCAGTGTAGCGGCCAATGAGCAGTTCTTC	CSVAANEQFF
TRBJ2-3	.	14	many	TRBV15	TGTGCCACCAGCAGAGATCCCAATCTGGATACGCAGTATTTT	CATSRDPNLDTQYF
TRBJ1-5	.	15	.	TRBV20-1	TGCAGTGCTGTTGCAGATGCTTATAGCAATCAGCCCCAGCATTTT	CSAVADAYSNQPQHF
TRBJ2-7	.	17	once	TRBV4-1	TGCGCCAGCAGCCAAGAAGGTCGGGGCTCTGCGGGCTACGAGCAGTACTTC	CASSQEGRGSAGYEQYF
TRBJ2-5	.	16	many	TRBV4-2	TGTGCCAGCAGCCAAGTAAACGGTGGGGACCAAGAGACCCAGTACTTC	CASSQVNGGDQETQYF
TRBJ2-3	.	14	.	TRBV7-3	TGTGCCAGCAGCATAGGGGGGGCAACAGATACGCAGTATTTT	CASSIGGATDTQYF
TRBJ2-1	.	13	.	TRBV28	TGTGCCAGCAGTTTATTGGGCTCCTCTGAGCAGTTCTTC	CASSLLGSSEQFF
TRBJ2-5	TRBD2	17	.	TRBV12-5	TGTGCTAGTGGTTTGGGGAAGGGACTAGCGGGCCAAGAGACCCAGTACTTC	CASGLGKGLAGQETQYF
TRBJ2-1	TRBD2	13	few	TRBV6-5	TGTGCCAGCAGGCCTAGCGGGAGCCCTGAGCAGTTCTTC	CASRPSGSPEQFF
TRBJ2-5	.	14	.	TRBV29-1	TGCAGCGTTGGTCCCCGGACCGCTGAAGAGACCCAGTACTTC	CSVGPRTAEETQYF
TRBJ2-1	TRBD2	16	.	TRBV10-3	TGTGCCATCAGCAAAGCCGGGACTAGCGGGAACAATGAGCAGTTCTTC	CAISKAGTSGNNEQFF
TRBJ1-2	TRBD1	14	few	TRBV4-2	TGTGCCAGCAGCCAAGTTTCGACAGGGTCCGGCTACACCTTC	CASSQVSTGSGYTF
TRBJ2-3	TRBD2	18	few	TRBV6-7	TGTGCCAGCAGTTACAAAGCGGGGGCCGTTACTAGCACAGATACGCAGTATTTT	CASSYKAGAVTSTDTQYF
TRBJ1-2	.	11	.	TRBV20-1	TGCAGTGCTCCGCTGGGGGGTGGCTACACCTTC	CSAPLGGGYTF
TRBJ2-2	.	16	.	TRBV7-9	TGTTCCAGCAGCCCGGATTGGGGCGCGAACACCGGGGAGCTGTTTTTT	CSSSPDWGANTGELFF
TRBJ2-3	TRBD2	19	.	TRBV20-1	TGCAGTGCTAGAGATCTTAGCGGGAGGGCCGGGGCGGGCACAGATACGCAGTATTTT	CSARDLSGRAGAGTDTQYF
TRBJ2-2	.	15	.	TRBV5-1	TGCGCCAGCAGCTTCCAGGGTATGGACACCGGGGAGCTGTTTTTT	CASSFQGMDTGELFF
TRBJ2-2	.	16	.	TRBV5-1	TGCGCCAGCAGCTTGGAGCGGGACAGCAACACCGGGGAGCTGTTTTTT	CASSLERDSNTGELFF
TRBJ1-2	TRBD1	14	.	TRBV3-1	TGTGCCAGCAGCCAAGGCACAGGGGAGTATGGCTACACCTTC	CASSQGTGEYGYTF
TRBJ1-3	.	12	few	TRBV13	TGTGCCAGCACGAGGTCTGGAAACACCATATATTTT	CASTRSGNTIYF
TRBJ2-5	TRBD1	15	many	TRBV15	TGTGCCACCAGCTCTTACCGGGACAGACAAGAGACCCAGTACTTC	CATSSYRDRQETQYF
TRBJ1-1	.	13	.	TRBV4-1	TGCGCCAGCAGCCTACGACGGGGGGAGGAAGCTTTCTTT	CASSLRRGEEAFF
TRBJ2-7	.	12	few	TRBV20-1	TGCAGTGCTAGAGTGGAGGGCGGCGAGCAGTACTTC	CSARVEGGEQYF
TRBJ1-5	.	14	.	TRBV12-3/TRBV12-4	TGTGCCAGCACCGGGGAATTAGGCAATCAGCCCCAGCATTTT	CASTGELGNQPQHF
TRBJ1-3	.	14	.	TRBV12-3/TRBV12-4	TGTGCCAGCAGTTTAAGCGGTCCTGGAAACACCATATATTTT	CASSLSGPGNTIYF
TRBJ2-5	TRBD2	16	.	TRBV3-1	TGTGCCAGCAGCCAAGGGGCGGGAGGCATAGGGGAGACCCAGTACTTC	CASSQGAGGIGETQYF
TRBJ2-1	TRBD2	15	few	TRBV10-3	TGTGCCATCAGTGAGTCGGCGGGGGTATACAATGAGCAGTTCTTC	CAISESAGVYNEQFF
TRBJ2-1	.	13	few	TRBV18	TGTGCCAGCTCACCACCGGGGGCCCCGGGGCAGTTCTTC	CASSPPGAPGQFF
TRBJ2-5	.	14	.	TRBV7-6	TGTGCCAGCAGCTTAGAGGCGGGTACTAATGAGCAGTACTTC	CASSLEAGTNEQYF
TRBJ2-7	TRBD2	15	.	TRBV20-1	TGCAGTGCTAGTTTCCCTCTAGCGGGAGTCGACGAGCAGTACTTC	CSASFPLAGVDEQYF
TRBJ2-7	TRBD1	16	.	TRBV9	TGTGGCAGCAGCGCCCCGACAGGGGGATCCTACAATGAGCAGTACTTC	CGSSAPTGGSYNEQYF
TRBJ2-7	.	13	few	TRBV12-3/TRBV12-4	TGTGCCAGCAGTCAACAGGGTTCCCACGAGCAGTACTTC	CASSQQGSHEQYF
TRBJ1-5	TRBD1	15	.	TRBV7-2	TGTGCCAGCAGCTTAGATTCAGGGGGCCATCAGCCCCAGCATTTT	CASSLDSGGHQPQHF
TRBJ1-2	.	13	.	TRBV29-1	TGCAGCGTTGCTGGGGGCCTTAACTATGGCTACACCTTC	CSVAGGLNYGYTF
TRBJ2-3	.	14	.	TRBV19	TGTGCCAGTAGTGAACTAGTGTTGACAGATACGCAGTATTTT	CASSELVLTDTQYF
TRBJ2-5	.	14	.	TRBV25-1	TGTGCCAGCAGTGAATTCGGCGGTGCGGAGACCCAGTACTTC	CASSEFGGAETQYF
TRBJ2-7	.	13	few	TRBV11-2	TGTGCCAGCAGCTTATTTAAGGGGTACGAGCAGTACTTC	CASSLFKGYEQYF
TRBJ2-3	TRBD2	16	.	TRBV6-1	TGTGCCAGCAGTGATTGGACTAGCGGGAGGGCGGATACGCAGTATTTT	CASSDWTSGRADTQYF
TRBJ2-1	TRBD2	15	.	TRBV20-1	TGCAGTGCTAACCCGGGACTAGCGGCGTACAATGAGCAGTTCTTC	CSANPGLAAYNEQFF
TRBJ2-3	.	14	.	TRBV20-1	TGCAGTGCTTCCGGGGGTACAGGCACAGATACGCAGTATTTT	CSASGGTGTDTQYF
TRBJ2-2	TRBD2	17	.	TRBV6-5	TGTGCCAGCAGTTACTCGCTAGCGGGGGTTTATAACGGGGAGCTGTTTTTT	CASSYSLAGVYNGELFF
TRBJ2-7	.	16	few	TRBV3-1	TGTGCCAGCAGCCAAGATAAGAAAGAGAATCCCTACGAGCAGTACTTC	CASSQDKKENPYEQYF